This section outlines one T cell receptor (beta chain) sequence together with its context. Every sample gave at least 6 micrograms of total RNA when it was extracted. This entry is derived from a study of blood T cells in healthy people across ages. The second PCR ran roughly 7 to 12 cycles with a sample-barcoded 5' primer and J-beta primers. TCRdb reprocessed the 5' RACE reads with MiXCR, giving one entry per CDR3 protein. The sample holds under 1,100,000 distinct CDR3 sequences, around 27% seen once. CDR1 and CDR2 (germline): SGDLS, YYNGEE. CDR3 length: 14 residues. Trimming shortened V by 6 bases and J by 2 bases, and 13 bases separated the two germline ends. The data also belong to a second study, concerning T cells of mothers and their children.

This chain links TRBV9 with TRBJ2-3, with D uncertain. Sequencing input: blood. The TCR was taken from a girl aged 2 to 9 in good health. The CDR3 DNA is TGTGCCAGCAAACGGACGGAGTACACAGATACGCAGTATTTT. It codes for CASKRTEYTDTQYF. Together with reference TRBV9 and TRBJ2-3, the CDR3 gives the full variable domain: DSGVTQTPKHLITATGQRVTLRCSPRSGDLSVYWYQQSLDQGLQFLIQYYNGEERAKGNILERFSAQQFPDLHSELNLSSLELGDSALYFCASKRTEYTDTQYFGPGTRLTVL.